The 8 T cell receptor beta chains reported below all come from one sample, sequenced in a study of cytomegalovirus exposure and HLA in healthy donors. 13 Jbeta primers and 60 Vbeta primers were used for the PCR. The table came from immunoSEQ multiplex PCR; TCRdb's copy has only in-frame clones and leaves some out. In the table there are around 130,000 clones, approximately 75% of which are singletons. What was sequenced was PBMCs. These receptors were collected from a woman between 40 and 55 years old in good health and CMV-seropositive.

The genes are TRBV21-1 and TRBJ2-3; the tabulated D call, TRBD2, remains unverified against the DNA. TRBV21-1 is recorded as a pseudogene. The CDR3 loop spans 15 amino acids. The CDR3 region is CASSKRELNPCAWYF. The CDR3, as DNA: TGTGCCAGCAGCAAAAGGGAGCTGAACCCTTGTGCGTGGTATTTT.

This chain connects TRBV13 to TRBJ2-3; TRBD1 aligns across 9 bases. CDR1 is PRHDT, CDR2 FYEKMQ, per germline (reference sequence). The CDR3 contains 15 residues. Losses at the gene ends were 5 bases for V and 3 bases for J; bases not matched to a gene: 6. The CDR3 loop reads CASSIRTGDTDTQYF. For the CDR3, the DNA is TGTGCCAGCAGCATACGGACAGGGGATACAGATACGCAGTATTTT.

CDR3 in DNA: TGTGCCAGCGCACTTACCGCTACTAATGAAAAACTGTTTTTT. Amino acids: CASALTATNEKLFF. The genes are TRBV2 and TRBJ1-4, with D uncertain. Deletions cut 8 bases from V and 2 bases from J, with 12 bases between. CDR3 length: 14 residues. Germline values: CDR1 SNHLY, CDR2 FYNNEI.

The rearrangement links TRBV5-1 to TRBJ2-1; 7 nucleotides agree with TRBD2. CDR3 size: 14 residues. Germline CDR1 reads SGHRS; CDR2 reads YFSETQ. After removal of 2 bases from V and 4 bases from J, the junction contained 3 bases not matched to a gene. CDR3 coding DNA: TGCGCCAGCAGCTTCGCCGGGGGGTACAATGAGCAGTTCTTC. It codes for CASSFAGGYNEQFF.

The J gene is TRBJ2-5, the V gene TRBV27; TRBD2 aligns across 11 bases. This CDR3 spans 16 amino acids. Trimming removed 3 bases from V and 4 bases from J; junction bases left unmatched: 7. CDR1 MNHEY and CDR2 SMNVEV come from the germline V gene (reference sequence). The chain's CDR3 is CASSFFGLAGGETQYF. The CDR3 region has the DNA TGTGCCAGCAGTTTCTTCGGGCTAGCGGGGGGAGAGACCCAGTACTTC.

The CDR3 bases are TGTGCCAGCAGCCCAGTAACGGGGGTAACAGAGACCCAGTACTTC. Translated: CASSPVTGVTETQYF. The rearrangement uses TRBV11-2 and TRBJ2-5, with D possibly being TRBD2 (6 bases). The CDR3 contains 15 residues. The V and J ends lost 5 bases and 4 bases respectively, with 17 bases between them. CDR1 is SGHAT, CDR2 FQNNGV, per germline.

This clone was seen just once. DNA for the CDR3: TGTGCCAGCAGCTACCCGGGACTTTACAATGAGCAGTTCTTC. Protein sequence: CASSYPGLYNEQFF. The rearrangement joins TRBV7-2 to TRBJ2-1; D might be TRBD2 (6 bases). The CDR3 loop spans 14 amino acids. Germline lookup yields CDR1 SGHTA and CDR2 FQGNSA. V was shortened by 4 bases and J by 4 bases, with 11 bases between the two germline ends.

This sequence joins TRBV6-1 and TRBJ2-3, with a tentative D call TRBD2 (5 bases). The V and J ends lost 3 bases and 3 bases respectively, with 7 bases between them. The CDR3 is 13 residues long. Germline V gene data show CDR1 as MNHNS and CDR2 as SASEGT. DNA for the CDR3: TGTGCCAGCAGTGACGGGGTTACAGATACGCAGTATTTT. This sequence encodes CASSDGVTDTQYF.